This T cell receptor (beta chain) emerged from a study of regulatory T cells in long-lasting Graves disease (dated by TCRdb to 2020 to 2023). Background on the whole study: Patients with newly diagnosed Graves' disease had been on antithyroid drugs for under 3 months. This study used TCR sequencing and RNA sequencing of peripheral blood to compare persistent Graves' disease patients against newly diagnosed Graves' disease patients. The study took place in China and was registered as a clinical trial. A total of approximately 35 samples were covered by TCR sequencing, comprising roughly 13 persistent and around 20 newly diagnosed Graves' disease patients. Summary of the overall study and its limitations: Preferential use of TRBV28, TRBJ1-2 and TRBJ2-5 was observed in persistent disease, whereas TRBV20-1 and TRBJ2-1 were favored in newly diagnosed disease. Because the primary lesion, thyroid tissue, could not be accessed, the study looked at peripheral blood alone. Only the TCR beta chain was sequenced and analyzed. The small sample size was acknowledged by the authors as a limitation that may reduce accuracy. Patients with persistent disease shared more public clonotypes (around 2,500) than newly diagnosed patients did (966). Compared with newly diagnosed patients, patients with persistent Graves' disease had lower TCR Shannon entropy and fewer highly expanded clones, which suggests clonal expansion.

This clonotype was observed many times. Its cognate antigen has yet to be identified. No base quality information exists; no much larger clone differs at one position. Per the publication, the time point label means: newly diagnosed GD, antithyroid drugs for less than 3 months. For both TCR sequencing and RNA sequencing, RNA was extracted from PBMCs in TRIzol. The diagnosis of Graves' disease was made according to American Thyroid Association guidelines. The patients came from an endocrinology department in Xi'an, China. From each patient, around 9 milliliters of peripheral blood was collected into an EDTA anticoagulant tube. Ficoll Paque Plus density gradient separation was used to isolate PBMCs, and no additional T cell sorting was done. An Agilent 2100 Bioanalyzer and agarose gel were used to check RNA quality, while a NanoDrop 2000 measured RNA concentration. Library method: multiplex PCR. Reads for this sample came from an Illumina HiSeq 4000. iRepertoire HTBI primers and Arm-PCR amplification of CDR3 regions were used to construct TCR beta libraries. Before sequencing, the PCR products underwent gel purification. On the study's bioinformatics: Gene usage analysis of CDR3 amino acid clonotypes used the 60 to 75 TRBV and around 14 TRBJ segments found across samples. COPE and FqMerger were used to merge the filtered high-quality paired reads into contigs. BLAST was used to align contigs to IMGT TRBV, TRBD and TRBJ reference genes, and CDR3 was defined according to IMGT. Any clonotype with a frequency above 0.1% was counted as a highly expanded clone. Shannon entropy served as the measure of repertoire diversity, while the Gini coefficient captured V-J evenness. Clonotypes shared by more than one individual were considered public. In TCRdb, the public reads were trimmed at Q25 with fastp and aligned with MiXCR, with productive beta chains retained. Each entry is one CDR3 protein sequence, shown with its most common DNA and genes. The V and J calls, along with clone size, are taken from TCRdb and not from the paper's own processing. The sample table contains a few hundred thousand distinct CDR3 sequences; only one count was recorded for more than 15% of them. The ten largest clones take up less than 15% of the sample.

Measured from the cysteine to the phenylalanine, the CDR3 is 14 residues long. CDR3 DNA only is kept here, 42 bases in frame from base 1. V was cut back by 0 bases and J by 4 bases, leaving a gap of 7 bases between them. CDR1 SGHNT and CDR2 YYREEE are derived from the germline V gene (reference sequence). The same sample was also studied in work on T cells in Graves' hyperthyroidism and ophthalmopathy. The second study, in turn, reports: A patient counted as having stable Graves' hyperthyroidism if no progression to ophthalmopathy occurred over 18 months of follow-up. Hyperthyroidism patients were newly diagnosed, with disease duration under 2 months, and aged 18 to 65 years. Exclusion was applied to patients with uncontrolled infections, other autoimmune diseases, pregnancy or lactation. Diagnoses relied on clinical symptoms, serum thyroxine and TRAb, thyroid ultrasound and orbital computed tomography. For the first round of RT-PCR on the TCR CDR3, the HTBI primer set was used together with the Qiagen OneStep RT-PCR kit. Most expanded thyroid clonotypes (frequency above 0.001) were also found in blood, which suggests that blood repertoires may mirror thyroid immune responses. Ophthalmopathy was separated from stable hyperthyroidism by a 13 V-J signature model, with around 90% sensitivity and 81% to 82% specificity obtained in cross-validation and 80%/75% obtained in testing. In validation, the model predicted progression to ophthalmopathy with approximately 70% sensitivity and about 72% specificity, a median of approximately 6.5 months before onset. To identify distinguishing TCR V-J signatures, a discovery cohort of 100 patients was used, comprising fewer than 45 with Graves' ophthalmopathy and some 60 with stable Graves' hyperthyroidism. Prospective prediction of ophthalmopathy was tested in an independent validation cohort consisting of about 20 hyperthyroidism patients and around 16 patients who later progressed to ophthalmopathy. The approximately 100 discovery patients were randomly divided into training and test sets at a 7:3 ratio. In about 6 Graves' hyperthyroidism patients, the study also compared T-cell repertoires from thyroid tissue with T-cell repertoires from blood. Following sampling, methimazole starting at 30 mg daily was given to hyperthyroidism patients, and high-dose intravenous methylprednisolone was given to ophthalmopathy patients. Libraries were constructed in a second round of multiplex PCR, after which size selection and purification were carried out. Libraries were sequenced paired-end with 100 bp reads on an Illumina HiSeq2000. SOAPnuke was used to process the raw data, removing reads that contained adapters or uncalled bases, had a mean Phred below 15, or lacked an exact match to the constant primer or identifier. COPE v1.2.5 was used to merge the high-quality paired reads, and each unique nucleotide sequence was defined as a clonotype. Clonotypes were aligned to IMGT TRBV, TRBD and TRBJ reference segments using MiTCR v1.1. The analysis included only V-J combinations with a frequency above 0.0001, which together covered 99% to 99.2% of the repertoires. A TCS score was defined as the ratio of F50 (clonal expansion) to E x V (chaos), with BLOSUM62-based TCRdist applied between CDR3 peptides within each V-J. Welch's t-statistics and random forest reduced approximately 520 V-J features to roughly 13, which were used in a naive Bayes classifier (R e1071). No statistical method was used to set the sample size in advance, and investigators knew the group allocation. The paper reports TCR Vbeta CDR3 sequencing of more than 120 peripheral blood samples: approximately 43 ophthalmopathy, about 75 hyperthyroidism and around 17 progressor patients.

Material: peripheral blood mononuclear cells (PBMCs), obtained at new diagnosis, from a patient treated with antithyroid drugs. This TCR came from a woman aged 25 to 39 with Graves disease. Donor details come from another sample of the same person, matched by shared clones. This receptor chain uses TRBV5-4 and TRBJ2-2, and possibly TRBD2, on 6 matching bases. The CDR3 loop reads CASSLGLGTGELFF. The nucleotide sequence is TGTGCCAGCAGCTTGGGACTAGGCACCGGGGAGCTGTTTTTT.